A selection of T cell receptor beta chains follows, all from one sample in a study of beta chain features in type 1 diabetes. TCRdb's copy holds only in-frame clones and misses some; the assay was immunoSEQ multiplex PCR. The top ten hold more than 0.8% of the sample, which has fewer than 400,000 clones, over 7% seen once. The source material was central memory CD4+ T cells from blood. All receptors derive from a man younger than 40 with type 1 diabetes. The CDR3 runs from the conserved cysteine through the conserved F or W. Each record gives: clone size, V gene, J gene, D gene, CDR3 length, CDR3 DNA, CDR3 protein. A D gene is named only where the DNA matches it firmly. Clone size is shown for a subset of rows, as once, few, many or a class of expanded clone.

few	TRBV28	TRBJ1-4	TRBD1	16	TGTGCCAGCAGTCCCCAGGGGGCCGGACTCTTTGAAAAACTGTTTTTT	CASSPQGAGLFEKLFF
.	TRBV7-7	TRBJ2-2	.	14	TGTGCTAGCAGCCTCGGACATCACACCGGGGAGCTGTTTTTT	CASSLGHHTGELFF
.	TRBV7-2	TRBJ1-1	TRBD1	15	TGTGCCAGCAGCCCCCGCGGCAGGGGGGCCACTGAAGCTTTCTTT	CASSPRGRGATEAFF
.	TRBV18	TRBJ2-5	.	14	TGTGCCAGCTCACCTCCTTCAGAGGAAGAGACCCAGTACTTC	CASSPPSEEETQYF
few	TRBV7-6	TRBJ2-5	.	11	TGTGCCAGCAGCTCCAGAGAGACCCAGTACTTC	CASSSRETQYF
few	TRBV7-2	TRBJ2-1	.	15	TGTGCCAGCAGCTCTTGGGGGGGCCTCTACAATGAGCAGTTCTTC	CASSSWGGLYNEQFF
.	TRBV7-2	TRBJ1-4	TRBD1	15	TGTGCCAGCAGCTCAGACAGGGTCCCAAATGAAAAACTGTTTTTT	CASSSDRVPNEKLFF
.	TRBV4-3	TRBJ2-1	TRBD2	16	TGCGCCAGCAGCCAAAACGGGGGGGACTCCTACAATGAGCAGTTCTTC	CASSQNGGDSYNEQFF
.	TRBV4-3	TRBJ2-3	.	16	TGCGCCAGCAGCCCCCAAGGGCACCAGGCCATAGATACGCAGTATTTT	CASSPQGHQAIDTQYF
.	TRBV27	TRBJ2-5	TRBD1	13	TGTGCCAGCGGAGGACAGGGATTGGAGACCCAGTACTTC	CASGGQGLETQYF
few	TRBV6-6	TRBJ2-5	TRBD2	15	TGTGCCAGCAGACCTGTAGCGGGGGAAGGGGAGACCCAGTACTTC	CASRPVAGEGETQYF
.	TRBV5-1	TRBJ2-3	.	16	TGCGCCAGCAGCTTGGGGGACCCGGGACCCCGAAGTACGCAGTATTTT	CASSLGDPGPRSTQYF
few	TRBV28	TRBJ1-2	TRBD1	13	TGTGCCAGCAGTTACGGACAGGCGAGTGGCTACACCTTC	CASSYGQASGYTF
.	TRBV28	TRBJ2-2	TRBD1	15	TGTGCCAGCAGTTCAACAGGGGTGGGCACCGGGGAGCTGTTTTTT	CASSSTGVGTGELFF
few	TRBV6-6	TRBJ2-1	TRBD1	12	TGTGCCAGCAGTTCACAGGGGAGTGAGCAGTTCTTC	CASSSQGSEQFF
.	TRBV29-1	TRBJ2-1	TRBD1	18	TGCAGCGCCAAGAGGGGGCAGGGGGCGATTCGCTCCTACAATGAGCAGTTCTTC	CSAKRGQGAIRSYNEQFF
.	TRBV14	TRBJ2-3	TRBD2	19	TGTGCCAGCAGCCAACTGCGACTAGCGGGGGGCCTACCCACAGATACGCAGTATTTT	CASSQLRLAGGLPTDTQYF
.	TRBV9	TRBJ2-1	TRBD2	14	TGTGCCAGCAGCAATAGCGGGGGGTACAATGAGCAGTTCTTC	CASSNSGGYNEQFF
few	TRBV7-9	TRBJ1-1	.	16	TGTGCCAGCAGCTTGGCTCGGACAGCTACGAACACTGAAGCTTTCTTT	CASSLARTATNTEAFF
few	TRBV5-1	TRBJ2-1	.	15	TGCGCCAGCAGCCGACCAGAAGTTCCCCACAATGAGCAGTTCTTC	CASSRPEVPHNEQFF
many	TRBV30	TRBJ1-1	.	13	TGTGCCTGGAGGACCGGGACCCACACTGAAGCTTTCTTT	CAWRTGTHTEAFF
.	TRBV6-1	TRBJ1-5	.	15	TGTGCCAGCAGTGAATCGGTCAGGGGCAATCAGCCCCAGCATTTT	CASSESVRGNQPQHF
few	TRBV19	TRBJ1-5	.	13	TGTGCCAGTAGTACCCAGGGCGGTCAGCCCCAGCATTTT	CASSTQGGQPQHF
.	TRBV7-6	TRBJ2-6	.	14	TGTGCCAGCAGCTTAAGGTCTGGGGCCAACGTCCTGACTTTC	CASSLRSGANVLTF
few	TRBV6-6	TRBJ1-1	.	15	TGTGCCAGCAGCGGGGCATCTCTCGGGGGGATTGAAGCTTTCTTT	CASSGASLGGIEAFF
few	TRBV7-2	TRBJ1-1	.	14	TGTGCCAGCAGCTTAGCGCTAATGGGGACTGAAGCTTTCTTT	CASSLALMGTEAFF
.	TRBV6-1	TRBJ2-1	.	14	TGTGCCAGCAGCCGAAGAGAGGGGGACAATGAGCAGTTCTTC	CASSRREGDNEQFF
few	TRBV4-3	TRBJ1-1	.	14	TGCGCCAGCAGCCAAAAACCAACGAACACTGAAGCTTTCTTT	CASSQKPTNTEAFF
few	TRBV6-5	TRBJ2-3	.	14	TGTGCCAGCAGTTACTCCGTTCTTGCGGATACGCAGTATTTT	CASSYSVLADTQYF
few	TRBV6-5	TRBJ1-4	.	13	TGTGCCAGCAGTTACACACATAATGAAAAACTGTTTTTT	CASSYTHNEKLFF
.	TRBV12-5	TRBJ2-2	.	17	TGTGCTAGTGGTTTGGCCCTGACATACCCGAACACCGGGGAGCTGTTTTTT	CASGLALTYPNTGELFF
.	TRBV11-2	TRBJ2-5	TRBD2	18	TGTGCCAGCAGCTTAGATAGACTAGCGGGGGGGCCCAGGGAGACCCAGTACTTC	CASSLDRLAGGPRETQYF
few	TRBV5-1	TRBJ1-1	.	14	TGCGCCAGCAGCTTGGGGACAGAGGGCACTGAAGCTTTCTTT	CASSLGTEGTEAFF
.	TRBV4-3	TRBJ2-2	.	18	TGCGCCAGCAGCCAAGATCCAAATCAACCTACGCTCACCGGGGAGCTGTTTTTT	CASSQDPNQPTLTGELFF
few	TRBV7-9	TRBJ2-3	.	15	TGTGCCAGCAGCGTTAGCGGTTCTTACACAGATACGCAGTATTTT	CASSVSGSYTDTQYF
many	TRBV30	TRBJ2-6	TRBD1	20	TGTGCCTGGAGCGGGAATTACGGGACAGGGCCCCGGGGGGGGGCCAACGTCCTGACTTTC	CAWSGNYGTGPRGGANVLTF
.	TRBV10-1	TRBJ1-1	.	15	TGCGCCAGCAGTGATGGTCGAGGGAGGTACACTGAAGCTTTCTTT	CASSDGRGRYTEAFF
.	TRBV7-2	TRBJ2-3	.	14	TGTGCCAGCAGCTTCCAGGGGTTCACAGATACGCAGTATTTT	CASSFQGFTDTQYF
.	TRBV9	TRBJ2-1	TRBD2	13	TGTGCCAGCAGCGTCACTAGCGGGAATGAGCAGTTCTTC	CASSVTSGNEQFF
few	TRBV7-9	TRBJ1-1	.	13	TGTGCCAGCAGCTTAGCCGGGAACACTGAAGCTTTCTTT	CASSLAGNTEAFF
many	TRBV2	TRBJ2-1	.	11	TGTGCCAGCCGCCGGGACCCTGAGCAGTTCTTC	CASRRDPEQFF
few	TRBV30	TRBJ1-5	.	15	TGTGCCTGGAGTGTTAGGGGAATCCAGGCCCAGCCCCAGCATTTT	CAWSVRGIQAQPQHF
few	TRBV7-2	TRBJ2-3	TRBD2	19	TGTGCCAGCAGCTTAGAGCGGCTAGCGGTAACCGCTGCCACAGATACGCAGTATTTT	CASSLERLAVTAATDTQYF
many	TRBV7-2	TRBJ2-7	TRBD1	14	TGTGCCAGCAGCCTCGGACAGGCGTCCTACGAGCAGTACTTC	CASSLGQASYEQYF
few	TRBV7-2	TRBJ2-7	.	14	TGTGCCAGCAGCTTGGAGGGGGCAAGGTACGAGCAGTACTTC	CASSLEGARYEQYF
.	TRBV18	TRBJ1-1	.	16	TGTGCCAGCTCACCCCAGACTTGGACCAGGAACACTGAAGCTTTCTTT	CASSPQTWTRNTEAFF
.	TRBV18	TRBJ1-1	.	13	TGTGCCAGCTCACCATTAGGGGACACTGAAGCTTTCTTT	CASSPLGDTEAFF
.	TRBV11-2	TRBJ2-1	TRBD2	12	TGTGCCAGCAGCTCGACTAGCACGAAGCAGTTCTTC	CASSSTSTKQFF